This paragraph reports one TCR beta chain. This sample was taken from a study of T cell changes during pregnancy in multiple sclerosis. Clones were sequenced by immunoSEQ multiplex PCR, and TCRdb holds only the in-frame ones, with some missing. The sample carries around 100,000 clones, 92% recorded once. Germline V gene lookup returns CDR1 MDHEN and CDR2 SYDVKM. The V and J ends lost 5 bases and 2 bases respectively, with 10 bases between them. The CDR3 loop spans 13 amino acids. The TCR originated in a female donor with multiple sclerosis, enrolled in a pregnancy study. This specimen consisted of peripheral blood, obtained in the third trimester of pregnancy. This sequence joins TRBV28 and TRBJ2-7, with D perhaps matching TRBD2 (6 bases). CDR3 sequence: CASSMGLAYEQYF. In DNA, the CDR3 is TGTGCCAGCAGTATGGGACTCGCCTACGAGCAGTACTTC.